This record looks at one T cell receptor beta chain sequence and its context. The record originates from a study of glioma-infiltrating T cells after dendritic cell vaccination. Libraries were prepared by immunoSEQ multiplex PCR; TCRdb keeps only in-frame clonotypes and omits some of them. The sample holds around 32,000 clones; 90% are singletons and the top ten take roughly 2%. This CDR3 region has 15 residues. Trimming shortened V by 4 bases and J by 5 bases, and 15 bases separated the two germline ends. Germline assignment: CDR1 MGHRA and CDR2 YSYEKL. The receptor was derived from a human donor with glioblastoma. Material: blood, obtained before dendritic cell vaccination. This chain uses TRBV4-1 with TRBJ1-5; D not resolved. CDR3 coding DNA: TGCGCCAGCAGCCCGGTTGGCCAGCGAGATCAGCCCCAGCATTTT. Protein sequence: CASSPVGQRDQPQHF.